The subject of this entry is one T cell receptor (beta chain). The antigen is not known. This specimen belongs to a study of T cell responses to AZD1222 COVID-19 vaccine. Overall study results and limits: Once two AZD1222 doses were given, Spike-specific TCR breadth and depth went up. It was only after the peak T cell response that any repertoires were sampled.

V shed 0 bases and J shed 0 bases, with 11 bases lying between them. The germline CDR1 and CDR2 sequences are MGHRA and YSYEKL. The CDR3 sequence is 16 residues long. TCRdb's copy holds only in-frame clones and misses some; the assay was immunoSEQ multiplex PCR. The sample lists over 150,000 clones; over 85% were seen once. This sequence originates from an adult who received the MenACWY meningococcal vaccine as a control. V and J are TRBV4-1 and TRBJ1-1; D is unresolved. The sequencing used peripheral blood, collected 28 days after the second dose of the MenACWY control vaccine. Here the CDR3 DNA reads TGCGCCAGCAGCCAAGACCCCCCCAGCATGAACACTGAAGCTTTCTTT. Its translation: CASSQDPPSMNTEAFF.